This passage covers 9 T cell receptor beta chains from one sample sequenced in a study of beta chain features in type 1 diabetes. These TCRs' antigens remain unknown. Broader study findings: Type 1 diabetes patients had moderately but significantly shorter TCRB CDR3s in all four CD4+ subsets.

Investigators reverse transcribed all isolated RNA, so they sequenced expressed TCRB transcripts. Libraries were prepared by immunoSEQ multiplex PCR; TCRdb keeps only in-frame clonotypes and omits some of them. Of some 150,000 clones in the sample, around an eighth are singletons; the top ten hold roughly 1.4%. Sequencing was carried out using central memory CD4+ T cells from blood. The source is a man aged 18 to 30 with type 1 diabetes.

This clone is classed as medium-sized. The chain recombines TRBV19 with TRBJ1-5; D is unresolved. CDR3 length equals 13 residues. Germline assignment: CDR1 LNHDA and CDR2 SQIVND (reference sequence). Trimming removed 5 bases from V and 5 bases from J, with 10 bases in between. CDR3 in amino acids: CASSSVRDQPQHF. In DNA, the CDR3 is TGTGCCAGTAGTTCGGTCCGAGATCAGCCCCAGCATTTT.

This clone was counted a few times. This rearrangement joins TRBV29-1 to TRBJ2-2; possible D gene TRBD1, 5 bases. This CDR3 region has 14 residues. CDR1 and CDR2 from the germline V gene are SQVTM and ANQGSEA. Trimming shortened V by 1 base and J by 6 bases, and 12 bases separated the two germline ends. The CDR3 DNA follows: TGCAGCGTTGAAGTCGGTCGCAGGGCCGGGGAGCTGTTTTTT. Protein: CSVEVGRRAGELFF.

The genes are TRBV7-6 and TRBJ1-3; D is uncertain. CDR3 length: 15 amino acids. V gave up 3 bases and J gave up 0 bases, with 9 bases separating them. Germline V lookup: CDR1 SGHVS, CDR2 FNYEAQ. The chain's CDR3 is CASSLGLASGNTIYF. The CDR3 nucleotides read TGTGCCAGCAGCTTGGGCCTCGCCTCTGGAAACACCATATATTTT.

This clone occurred a few times. The chain joins TRBV9 to TRBJ2-3; 15 bases line up with TRBD2. This CDR3 has 17 amino acids. V lost 2 bases and J lost 2; bases outside the gene matches: 3. Germline V gene sequence: CDR1 SGDLS, CDR2 YYNGEE. Written as DNA, the CDR3 is TGTGCCAGCAGCGTTGGGACTAGCGGGGGGCACACAGATACGCAGTATTTT. Amino acids: CASSVGTSGGHTDTQYF. Supplemented by reference TRBV9 and TRBJ2-3, the full variable domain reads DSGVTQTPKHLITATGQRVTLRCSPRSGDLSVYWYQQSLDQGLQFLIQYYNGEERAKGNILERFSAQQFPDLHSELNLSSLELGDSALYFCASSVGTSGGHTDTQYFGPGTRLTVL.

The chain links TRBV7-9 to TRBJ1-5; D gene uncertain. The germline CDR1 and CDR2 sequences are SEHNR and FQNEAQ (reference sequence). V dropped 6 bases and J dropped 2 bases, with 14 bases sitting between them. There are 15 residues in the CDR3. The CDR3 sequence is CASSPDLSGNQPQHF. As DNA, the CDR3 is TGTGCCAGCAGTCCGGACCTCTCGGGCAATCAGCCCCAGCATTTT.

In this sample, this clone turned up a few times. The rearrangement links TRBV6-5 to TRBJ2-3; D is unclear. V was pared by 3 bases and J by 7 bases, with 14 bases between. The CDR3 runs 14 residues. Germline lookup yields CDR1 MNHEY and CDR2 SVGAGI. The CDR3 is CASSYQSQYNTQYF. As DNA, the CDR3 is TGTGCCAGCAGTTATCAGTCCCAGTACAATACGCAGTATTTT.

This clone showed up just a few times. The chain joins TRBV4-3 to TRBJ2-6; D uncertain. The CDR3 covers 16 residues. Germline assignment: CDR1 LGHNA and CDR2 YSLEER. V lost 1 base and J lost 1, with 8 bases in between. CDR3 amino acids: CASSQGQRSGANVLTF. The DNA for the CDR3 is TGCGCCAGCAGCCAAGGGCAGCGTTCTGGGGCCAACGTCCTGACTTTC.

V gene TRBV10-2 combines with J gene TRBJ1-5, with D perhaps matching TRBD1 (6 bases). The germline CDR1 and CDR2 sequences are WSHSY and SAAADI. The CDR3 has 13 residues. The V gene lost 11 bases and the J gene lost 7 bases, with 18 bases spanning the gap. The CDR3 coding sequence is TGCGCCTCCCGAGGGGGGATGGAGCAGCCCCAGCATTTT. This sequence encodes CASRGGMEQPQHF.

This clone was counted only a few times. The genes are TRBV9 and TRBJ2-3; D is ambiguous. In germline, CDR1 is SGDLS, CDR2 YYNGEE. This CDR3 has 13 residues. V shed 0 bases and J shed 7 bases, with 9 bases lying between them. CDR3 in DNA: TGTGCCAGCAGCGTAGAACAGAAAAATACGCAGTATTTT. This codes for CASSVEQKNTQYF.